The clone carrying this T cell receptor beta chain was picked up one time. The antigen remains undetermined. The sample is drawn from a study of OX40 agonist ivuxolimab in advanced cancers. Broader study findings: Also present in some nonresponders was a low level of normalized T-cell clonal expansion. In general, CD8+ T cells held more expanded clones than CD4+ did, on average.

V gave up 6 bases and J gave up 0 bases; unmatched junction bases: 5. The V gene's germline CDR1 is WNHNN and CDR2 SYGVQD (reference sequence). This CDR3 is built from 14 residues. Clones were read by immunoSEQ multiplex PCR, and TCRdb kept only the in-frame ones, dropping some. Of about 65,000 clones listed, more than 75% were seen once; the top ten hold 0.3% to 0.4%. The V and J genes are TRBV10-1 and TRBJ2-7; 7 nucleotides match TRBD2. The origin of this receptor is an adult with an advanced solid tumor such as melanoma, head and neck, liver or kidney cancer. The sample was CD4+ or CD8+ T cells sorted from blood, taken in a trial of the OX40 agonist ivuxolimab. The CDR3 DNA reads as TGCGCCAGCAGCTTCGGACTAGACTCCTACGAGCAGTACTTC. Its protein product is CASSFGLDSYEQYF.